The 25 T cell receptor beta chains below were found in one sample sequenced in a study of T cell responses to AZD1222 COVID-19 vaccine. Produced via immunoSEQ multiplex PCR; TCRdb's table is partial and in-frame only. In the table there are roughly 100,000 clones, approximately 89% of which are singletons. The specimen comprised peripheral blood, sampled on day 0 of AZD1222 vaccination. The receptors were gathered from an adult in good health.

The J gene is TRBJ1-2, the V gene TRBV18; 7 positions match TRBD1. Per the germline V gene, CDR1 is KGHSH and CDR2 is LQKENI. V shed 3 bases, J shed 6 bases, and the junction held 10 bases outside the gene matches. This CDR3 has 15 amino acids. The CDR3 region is CASSPLGGRVDGYTF. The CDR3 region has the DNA TGTGCCAGCTCACCCCTAGGGGGCAGGGTCGATGGCTACACCTTC.

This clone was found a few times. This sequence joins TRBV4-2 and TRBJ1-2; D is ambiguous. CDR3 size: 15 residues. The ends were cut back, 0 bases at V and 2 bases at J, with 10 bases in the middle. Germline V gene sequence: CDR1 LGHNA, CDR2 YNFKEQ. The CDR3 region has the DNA TGTGCCAGCAGCCAAGATCTGGACGGGAACTATGGCTACACCTTC. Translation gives CASSQDLDGNYGYTF.

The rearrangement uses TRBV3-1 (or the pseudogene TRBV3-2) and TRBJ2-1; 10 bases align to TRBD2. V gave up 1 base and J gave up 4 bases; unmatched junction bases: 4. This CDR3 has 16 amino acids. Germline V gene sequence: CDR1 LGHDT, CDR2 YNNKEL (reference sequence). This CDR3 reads CASSQGRGLAYNEQFF. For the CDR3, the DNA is TGTGCCAGCAGCCAAGGGAGGGGACTAGCGTACAATGAGCAGTTCTTC.

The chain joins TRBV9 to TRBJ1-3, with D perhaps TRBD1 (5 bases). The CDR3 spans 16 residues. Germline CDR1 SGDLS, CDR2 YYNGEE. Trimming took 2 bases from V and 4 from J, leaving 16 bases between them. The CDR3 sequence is CASSVGTALGGNTIYF. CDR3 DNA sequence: TGTGCCAGCAGCGTCGGGACCGCGCTGGGCGGAAACACCATATATTTT. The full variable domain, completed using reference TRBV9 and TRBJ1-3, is DSGVTQTPKHLITATGQRVTLRCSPRSGDLSVYWYQQSLDQGLQFLIQYYNGEERAKGNILERFSAQQFPDLHSELNLSSLELGDSALYFCASSVGTALGGNTIYFGEGSWLTVV.

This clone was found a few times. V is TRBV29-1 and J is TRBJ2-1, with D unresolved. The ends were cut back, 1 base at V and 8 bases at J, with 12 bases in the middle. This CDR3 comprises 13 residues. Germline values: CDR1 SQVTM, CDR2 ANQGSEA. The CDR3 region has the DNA TGCAGCGTTGAAGCTTTCGATGGGGATGAGCAGTTCTTC. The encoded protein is CSVEAFDGDEQFF.

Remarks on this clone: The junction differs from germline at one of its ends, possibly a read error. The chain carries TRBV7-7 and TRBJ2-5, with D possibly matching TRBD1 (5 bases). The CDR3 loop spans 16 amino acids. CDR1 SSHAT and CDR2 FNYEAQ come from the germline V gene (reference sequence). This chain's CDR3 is CASSSRPTASGETQYF. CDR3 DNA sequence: TGTGCTAGCAGCTCGCGACCGACAGCCTCGGGAGAGACCCAGTACTTC.

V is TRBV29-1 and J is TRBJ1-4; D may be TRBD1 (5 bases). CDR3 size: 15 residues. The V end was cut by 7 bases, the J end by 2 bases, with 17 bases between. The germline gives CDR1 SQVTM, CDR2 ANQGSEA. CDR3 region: CSATAPGRTNEKLFF. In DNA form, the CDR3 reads TGCAGCGCGACAGCTCCAGGGAGGACTAATGAAAAACTGTTTTTT.

The CDR3 nucleotides read TGCAGTGCTAGTGGTTACAGGACAATGATGAACACTGAAGCTTTCTTT. Its translation: CSASGYRTMMNTEAFF. The rearrangement uses TRBV20-1 and TRBJ1-1, with D possibly matching TRBD1 (5 bases). Trimming removed 3 bases at V and 0 bases at J, with 17 bases between. Germline V gene sequence: CDR1 DFQATT, CDR2 SNEGSKA (reference sequence). There are 16 residues in the CDR3.

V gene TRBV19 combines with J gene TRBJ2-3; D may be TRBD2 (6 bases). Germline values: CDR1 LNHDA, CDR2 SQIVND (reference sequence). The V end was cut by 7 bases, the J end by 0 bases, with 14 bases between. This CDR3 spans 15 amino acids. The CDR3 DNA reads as TGTGCCAGTACCCCGGGGGATACTAGCACAGATACGCAGTATTTT. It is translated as CASTPGDTSTDTQYF. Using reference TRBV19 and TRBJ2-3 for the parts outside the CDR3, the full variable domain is DGGITQSPKYLFRKEGQNVTLSCEQNLNHDAMYWYRQDPGQGLRLIYYSQIVNDFQKGDIAEGYSVSREKKESFPLTVTSAQKNPTAFYLCASTPGDTSTDTQYFGPGTRLTVL.

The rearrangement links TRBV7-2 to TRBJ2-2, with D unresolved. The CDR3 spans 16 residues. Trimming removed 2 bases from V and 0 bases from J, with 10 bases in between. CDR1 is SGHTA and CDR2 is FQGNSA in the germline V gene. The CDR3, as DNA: TGTGCCAGCAGCTTATTCGGCACCGCGAACACCGGGGAGCTGTTTTTT. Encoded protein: CASSLFGTANTGELFF.

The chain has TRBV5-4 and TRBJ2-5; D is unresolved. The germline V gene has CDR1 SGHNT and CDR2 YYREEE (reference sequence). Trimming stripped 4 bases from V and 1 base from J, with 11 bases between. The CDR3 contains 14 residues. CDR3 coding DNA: TGTGCCAGCAGCCTGGGTCGGATCCAAGAGACCCAGTACTTC. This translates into CASSLGRIQETQYF.

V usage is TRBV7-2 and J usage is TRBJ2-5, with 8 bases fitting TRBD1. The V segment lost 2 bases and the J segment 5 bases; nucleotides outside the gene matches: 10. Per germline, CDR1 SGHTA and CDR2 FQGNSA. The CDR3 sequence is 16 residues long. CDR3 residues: CASSLSGGVSRETQYF. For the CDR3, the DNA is TGTGCCAGCAGCTTATCAGGGGGCGTCAGTAGGGAGACCCAGTACTTC.

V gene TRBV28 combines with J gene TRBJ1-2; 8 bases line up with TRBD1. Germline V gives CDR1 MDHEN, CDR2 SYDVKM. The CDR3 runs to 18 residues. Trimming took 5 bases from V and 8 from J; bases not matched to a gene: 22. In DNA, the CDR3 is TGTGCCAGCAGTCAAGGGGACAGGACGATCACTTTCTATGTGGGCTACACCTTC. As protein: CASSQGDRTITFYVGYTF.

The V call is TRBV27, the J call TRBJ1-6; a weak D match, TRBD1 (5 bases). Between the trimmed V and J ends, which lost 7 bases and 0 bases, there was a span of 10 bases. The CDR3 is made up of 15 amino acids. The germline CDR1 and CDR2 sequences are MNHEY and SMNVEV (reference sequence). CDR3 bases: TGTGCCAGCAACACCGGGGGCTCCTATAATTCACCCCTCCACTTT. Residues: CASNTGGSYNSPLHF.

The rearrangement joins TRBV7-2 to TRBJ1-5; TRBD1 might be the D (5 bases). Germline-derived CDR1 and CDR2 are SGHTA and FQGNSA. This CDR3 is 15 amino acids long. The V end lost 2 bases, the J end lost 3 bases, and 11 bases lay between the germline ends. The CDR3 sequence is CASSLLGTDNQPQHF. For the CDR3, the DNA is TGTGCCAGCAGCTTATTGGGGACTGACAATCAGCCCCAGCATTTT.

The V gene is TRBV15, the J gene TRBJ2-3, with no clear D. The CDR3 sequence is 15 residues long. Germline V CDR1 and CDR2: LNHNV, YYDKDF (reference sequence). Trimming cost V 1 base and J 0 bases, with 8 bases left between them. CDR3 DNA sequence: TGTGCCACCAGCAGAGGTCTAGATAGCACAGATACGCAGTATTTT. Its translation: CATSRGLDSTDTQYF. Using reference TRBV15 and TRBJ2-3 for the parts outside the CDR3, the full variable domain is DAMVIQNPRYQVTQFGKPVTLSCSQTLNHNVMYWYQQKSSQAPKLLFHYYDKDFNNEADTPDNFQSRRPNTSFCFLDIRSPGLGDTAMYLCATSRGLDSTDTQYFGPGTRLTVL.

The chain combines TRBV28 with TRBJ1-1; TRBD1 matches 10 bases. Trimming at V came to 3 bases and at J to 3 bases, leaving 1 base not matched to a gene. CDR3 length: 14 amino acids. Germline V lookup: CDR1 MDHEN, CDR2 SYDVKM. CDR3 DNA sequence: TGTGCCAGCAGTTTGGGGACAGGGGACACTGAAGCTTTCTTT. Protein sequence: CASSLGTGDTEAFF.

CDR3 residues: CASGDREWYQETQYF. The CDR3 DNA follows: TGTGCCAGCGGGGACAGGGAGTGGTACCAAGAGACCCAGTACTTC. This rearrangement joins TRBV7-2 to TRBJ2-5; 9 bases agree with TRBD1. The V gene end was trimmed by 8 bases and the J gene end by 0 bases; junction bases not matched to a gene: 7. Germline assignment: CDR1 SGHTA and CDR2 FQGNSA. CDR3 size: 15 residues.

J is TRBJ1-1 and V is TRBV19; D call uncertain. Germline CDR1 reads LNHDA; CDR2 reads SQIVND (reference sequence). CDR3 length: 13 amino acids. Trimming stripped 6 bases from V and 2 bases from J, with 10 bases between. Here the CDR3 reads CASRYGTNTEAFF. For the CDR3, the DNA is TGTGCCAGTAGATATGGAACAAACACTGAAGCTTTCTTT.

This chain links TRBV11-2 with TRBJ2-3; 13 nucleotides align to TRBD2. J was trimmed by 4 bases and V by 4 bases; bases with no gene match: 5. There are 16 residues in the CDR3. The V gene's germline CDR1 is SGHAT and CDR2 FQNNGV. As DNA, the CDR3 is TGTGCCAGCAGCTCGCCGGGACTAGCGGGGCCAGATACGCAGTATTTT. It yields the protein CASSSPGLAGPDTQYF.

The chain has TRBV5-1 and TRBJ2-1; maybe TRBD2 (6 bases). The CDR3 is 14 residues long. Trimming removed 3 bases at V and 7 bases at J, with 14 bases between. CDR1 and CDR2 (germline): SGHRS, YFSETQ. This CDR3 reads CASSSLGGVNEQFF. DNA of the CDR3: TGCGCCAGCAGCTCCCTGGGGGGAGTTAATGAGCAGTTCTTC.

CDR3 sequence (DNA): TGTGCCAGCAGCCCCAGACAGGGGGCCTTTTACGAGCAGTACTTC. Translating gives CASSPRQGAFYEQYF. The V and J genes are TRBV7-2 and TRBJ2-7; 10 bases are shared with TRBD1. CDR3 length: 15 amino acids. Germline V CDR1 and CDR2: SGHTA, FQGNSA. V was clipped by 5 bases and J by 4 bases; unmatched bases: 8.

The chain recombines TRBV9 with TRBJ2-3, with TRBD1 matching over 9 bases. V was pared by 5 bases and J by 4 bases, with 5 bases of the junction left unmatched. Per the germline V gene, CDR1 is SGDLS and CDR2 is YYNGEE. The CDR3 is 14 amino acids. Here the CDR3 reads CASSGQGSSDTQYF. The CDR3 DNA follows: TGTGCCAGCAGTGGACAGGGGAGCTCAGATACGCAGTATTTT.

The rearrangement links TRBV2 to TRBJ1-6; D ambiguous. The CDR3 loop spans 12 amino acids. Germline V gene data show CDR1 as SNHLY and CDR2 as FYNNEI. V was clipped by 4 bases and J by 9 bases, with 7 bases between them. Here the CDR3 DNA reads TGTGCCAGCAGTGTATTAGGTTCACCCCTCCACTTT. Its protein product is CASSVLGSPLHF.

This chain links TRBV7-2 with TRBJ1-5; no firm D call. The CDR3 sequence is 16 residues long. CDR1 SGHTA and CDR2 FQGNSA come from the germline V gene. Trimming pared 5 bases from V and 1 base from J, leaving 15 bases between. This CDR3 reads CASSPSRPWSNQPQHF. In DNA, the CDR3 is TGTGCCAGCAGCCCTTCTCGACCATGGAGCAATCAGCCCCAGCATTTT.